Below are 19 T cell receptor beta chains sequenced from a single sample in a study of cytomegalovirus exposure and HLA in healthy donors. TCRdb's copy holds only in-frame clones and misses some; the assay was immunoSEQ multiplex PCR. The sample has over 100,000 clones; 80% to 90% are singletons. The sequencing sample was made of PBMCs. The receptors come from a woman younger than 30 in good health and CMV-seronegative.

The gene calls are TRBV4-1 and TRBJ2-2, with 7 bases lining up with TRBD2. CDR3 size: 15 residues. V lost 2 bases to trimming and J lost 6 bases; unmatched junction nucleotides: 6. Germline CDR1 MGHRA, CDR2 YSYEKL. The CDR3 region is CASSQFATSAGELFF. The CDR3 bases are TGCGCCAGCAGCCAATTCGCCACTAGCGCCGGGGAGCTGTTTTTT.

The chain combines TRBV7-3 with TRBJ1-1, with D hard to call. Per germline, CDR1 SGHTA and CDR2 FQGTGA. The CDR3 is 13 amino acids. Trimming removed 7 bases at V and 4 bases at J, with 13 bases between. CDR3 in DNA: TGTGCCAGCACCCGACCGGGGAGCACTGAAGCTTTCTTT. It yields the protein CASTRPGSTEAFF.

This clone came up a few times. The chain links TRBV27 to TRBJ1-5; D is undetermined. V lost 5 bases, J lost 5 bases, and 16 bases lay in between. The CDR3 is 15 amino acids. CDR1 is MNHEY, CDR2 SMNVEV, per germline (reference sequence). CDR3 sequence: CASSPSLRVYQPQHF. CDR3 bases: TGTGCCAGCAGTCCAAGCCTCCGGGTGTATCAGCCCCAGCATTTT.

V and J are TRBV19 and TRBJ1-2; no reliable D call. V lost 10 bases and J lost 0, with 15 bases in between. The germline V gene encodes CDR1 LNHDA and CDR2 SQIVND (reference sequence). CDR3 length equals 14 residues. This chain's CDR3 is CATRHFATNYGYTF. DNA for the CDR3: TGTGCCACAAGACATTTTGCGACTAACTATGGCTACACCTTC.

This clone has only one observation. J is TRBJ1-2 and V is TRBV10-3; a weak D match, TRBD1 (5 bases). CDR1 is ENHRY and CDR2 is SYGVKD in the germline V gene. The CDR3 totals 17 residues. The ends were cut back, 6 bases at V and 8 bases at J, with 28 bases in the middle. The CDR3 sequence: CAIRAYLGRGFPFGYTF. The CDR3 bases are TGTGCCATCAGAGCCTATTTGGGGCGGGGGTTTCCTTTCGGCTACACCTTC.

CDR3 in DNA: TGTGCCAGCACAAGACAGGGGTCGAATTCACCCCTCCACTTT. Protein product: CASTRQGSNSPLHF. The chain carries TRBV2 and TRBJ1-6; 8 bases match TRBD1. V shed 7 bases and J 7 bases; nucleotides not matched to a gene: 6. The germline V gene has CDR1 SNHLY and CDR2 FYNNEI. The CDR3 extends over 14 amino acids.

CDR3 protein: CAISGGGRNSPLHF. Here the CDR3 DNA reads TGTGCCATCAGTGGCGGGGGTCGAAATTCACCCCTCCACTTT. V is TRBV10-3 and J is TRBJ1-6, with a tentative D call TRBD1 (5 bases). The CDR3 is 14 amino acids. With 4 bases removed from V and 7 bases from J, the gap between germline ends came to 11 bases. In germline, CDR1 is ENHRY, CDR2 SYGVKD.

This sequence joins TRBV6-5 and TRBJ2-5, with TRBD2 identical over 8 bases. Germline CDR1 is MNHEY and CDR2 is SVGAGI. The CDR3 is 13 residues long. Losses at the gene ends were 7 bases for V and 4 bases for J; bases not matched to a gene: 5. The DNA of the CDR3 is TGTGCCAGCACCTCGGGGGGGCCAGAGACCCAGTACTTC. Protein: CASTSGGPETQYF.

The chain carries TRBV27 and TRBJ2-1; 8 bases map to TRBD2. Germline CDR1 MNHEY, CDR2 SMNVEV (reference sequence). This CDR3 contains 15 residues. V lost 5 bases, J lost 5 bases, and 8 bases stayed unmatched. This CDR3 reads CASSLIAGGDNEQFF. In DNA, the CDR3 is TGTGCCAGCAGTCTGATCGCCGGGGGGGACAATGAGCAGTTCTTC.

This chain joins TRBV5-1 and TRBJ1-2, with TRBD1 identical over 12 bases. V dropped 1 base and J dropped 6; count of bases not matched to a gene: 19. This CDR3 comprises 20 residues. CDR1 and CDR2 (germline): SGHRS, YFSETQ. This CDR3 reads CASSLNGPSGTGGPLDGYTF. The CDR3 nucleotides read TGCGCCAGCAGCTTGAATGGCCCGTCCGGGACAGGGGGCCCCCTGGATGGCTACACCTTC.

The V gene is TRBV27, the J gene TRBJ1-5; possibly TRBD1 for D (5 bases). Trimming removed 3 bases at V and 6 bases at J, with 12 bases between. Germline-derived CDR1 and CDR2 are MNHEY and SMNVEV (reference sequence). The CDR3 has 14 amino acids. The CDR3, as DNA: TGTGCCAGCAGTTTGGGTCCGGGGGGTCAGCCCCAGCATTTT. It translates to CASSLGPGGQPQHF.

The gene calls are TRBV6-1 and TRBJ1-4, with D possibly TRBD1 on 5 matching bases. CDR3 length: 16 residues. The germline gives CDR1 MNHNS, CDR2 SASEGT. Between the trimmed V and J ends, which lost 4 bases and 3 bases, there was a span of 15 bases. CDR3 in DNA: TGTGCCAGCAGTGTTCGTTGGGGCGCGGCTAATGAAAAACTGTTTTTT. This sequence encodes CASSVRWGAANEKLFF.

The V and J genes are TRBV4-1 and TRBJ2-5; possible D gene TRBD2, 5 bases. V was pared by 1 base and J by 0 bases, with 9 bases between. The germline gives CDR1 MGHRA, CDR2 YSYEKL. The CDR3 runs 15 residues. This chain's CDR3 is CASSQGTGNQETQYF. In DNA, the CDR3 is TGCGCCAGCAGCCAAGGGACCGGGAACCAAGAGACCCAGTACTTC.

The chain employs TRBV18 and TRBJ2-1; D is undetermined. The CDR3 runs to 13 residues. CDR1 and CDR2 from the germline V gene are KGHSH and LQKENI. Trimming cost V 3 bases and J 1 base, with 4 bases left between them. For the CDR3, the DNA is TGTGCCAGCTCACCTCAGTCCTACAATGAGCAGTTCTTC. This codes for CASSPQSYNEQFF.

V and J are TRBV4-1 and TRBJ2-6; 10 bases are a match to TRBD1. V shed 7 bases, J shed 0 bases, and the junction held 9 bases outside the gene matches. The germline gives CDR1 MGHRA, CDR2 YSYEKL. This CDR3 spans 18 amino acids. DNA of the CDR3: TGCGCCAGCAACTCCGGGACAGGGGTGTTCTCTGGGGCCAACGTCCTGACTTTC. Translating gives CASNSGTGVFSGANVLTF.

The V gene is TRBV27, the J gene TRBJ2-7; 7 bases are a match to TRBD1. The germline gives CDR1 MNHEY, CDR2 SMNVEV (reference sequence). The CDR3 consists of 16 residues. Losses at the gene ends were 5 bases for V and 2 bases for J; bases not matched to a gene: 12. The CDR3 region has the DNA TGTGCCAGCAGTCCACGCCCGGGGCAGGGGGCCTACGAGCAGTACTTC. This sequence encodes CASSPRPGQGAYEQYF.

V gene TRBV18 combines with J gene TRBJ1-1; tentative D call: TRBD1 (6 bases). Germline CDR1 KGHSH, CDR2 LQKENI. Trimming left V 3 bases short and J 6 bases short, with 17 bases between. There are 15 residues in the CDR3. The DNA of the CDR3 is TGTGCCAGCTCACCCTCAAATCAGGGGATGGCTGAAGCTTTCTTT. It translates to CASSPSNQGMAEAFF.

V usage is TRBV6-5 and J usage is TRBJ2-1, with D perhaps TRBD1 (6 bases). Germline lookup yields CDR1 MNHEY and CDR2 SVGAGI. With 0 bases removed from V and 1 base from J, the gap between germline ends came to 7 bases. The CDR3 covers 15 residues. The CDR3 sequence: CASSYSGQSYNEQFF. CDR3 nucleotides: TGTGCCAGCAGTTACTCGGGACAATCCTACAATGAGCAGTTCTTC.

The CDR3 reads CASSSRPGVWNTEAFF. The DNA of the CDR3 is TGTGCCAGCAGCTCGAGACCGGGGGTTTGGAACACTGAAGCTTTCTTT. This chain connects TRBV11-2 to TRBJ1-1; maybe TRBD1 (5 bases). V dropped 4 bases and J dropped 1 base, with 16 bases sitting between them. Germline CDR1 and CDR2: SGHAT and FQNNGV. The CDR3 loop spans 16 amino acids.